What follows is one T cell receptor beta chain and its context. The record originates from a study of blood T cell repertoires in COVID-19. Looking at the study overall: Samples representing acute and convalescent COVID-19 were sourced from the United States, Italy and Spain.

CDR3 size: 15 residues. The germline CDR1 and CDR2 sequences are LGHDT and YNNKEL (reference sequence). V lost 9 bases and J lost 4; bases outside the gene matches: 9. Authors' analysis steps: Amplified reference gene primers provided the basis for estimating nucleated cell counts. Only in-frame clones appear in the TCRdb table, and some are missing; sequencing was by immunoSEQ multiplex PCR. V, J and clone size derive from that table, while D and trimming were established from the DNA sequence. The sample contains about 500,000 clones, 85% to 90% of which appear only once. The sequence derives from a woman between 45 and 60 years old with COVID-19, enrolled during active disease. The genes are TRBV3-1 (or the pseudogene TRBV3-2) and TRBJ2-1; 10 nucleotides match TRBD2. Sequencing was carried out using peripheral blood. The CDR3, as DNA: TGTGCCAGTTCGACGGAAGCGGGGGGGTACAATGAGCAGTTCTTC. Protein product: CASSTEAGGYNEQFF.